This T cell receptor beta chain was retrieved from a study of blood T cell repertoires in COVID-19. V lost 6 bases to trimming and J lost 9 bases, with 6 bases between them. The germline V gene has CDR1 DFQATT and CDR2 SNEGSKA (reference sequence). The CDR3 has 9 residues. Measured with immunoSEQ multiplex PCR; TCRdb has only the in-frame clones, and not every one. The sample has 70,000 to 95,000 clones; under 90% are singletons. The V and J genes are TRBV20-1 and TRBJ2-1; unclear D gene. The receptor comes from a human donor in a cohort sampled during active COVID-19. Sequenced input: peripheral blood. CDR3 bases: TGCAGTGCCGGAGCTGAGCAGTTCTTC. As protein: CSAGAEQFF.